A selection of T cell receptor beta chains follows, all from one sample in a study of Ad26.COV2.S vaccination and SARS-CoV-2 variants. Only in-frame clones appear in the TCRdb table, and some are missing; sequencing was by immunoSEQ multiplex PCR. The sample has around 250,000 clones; more than 70% are singletons. The sample in question was peripheral blood, obtained in a trial of Ad26.COV2.S vaccine versus placebo. These receptors all stem from a person between 18 and 65 years old who received the Ad26.COV2.S COVID-19 vaccine or a placebo. CDR3s include the opening cysteine and the closing phenylalanine or tryptophan. D genes are given only for firm matches. The size of a clone is reported for some rows only, either as once, few or many, or as a class for expanded clones.

abundance	len	d_gene	v_gene	j_gene	CDR3nt	CDR3aa
-	13	-	TRBV13	TRBJ2-5	TGTGCCAGCAGCTTGGGGGGGACAGGGACCCAGTACTTC	CASSLGGTGTQYF
-	16	-	TRBV3-1/TRBV3-2	TRBJ1-5	TGTGCCAGCAGCCAATCCGGGACACCGAGCAATCAGCCCCAGCATTTT	CASSQSGTPSNQPQHF
-	15	-	TRBV6-5	TRBJ2-3	TGTGCCAGCAGTTACTCGGACTGGACGACAGATACGCAGTATTTT	CASSYSDWTTDTQYF
-	15	TRBD2	TRBV7-3	TRBJ2-3	TGTGCCAGCAGCGCACTAGCGGGGGGCACAGATACGCAGTATTTT	CASSALAGGTDTQYF
once	16	-	TRBV28	TRBJ1-5	TGTGCCAGCAGTTCCTTCGATCGAAAAAGAAATCAGCCCCAGCATTTT	CASSSFDRKRNQPQHF
-	14	TRBD1	TRBV5-1	TRBJ2-7	TGCGCCAGCAGCTCCGGGACAGGGGGGCGCGAGCAGTACTTC	CASSSGTGGREQYF
-	12	TRBD1	TRBV27	TRBJ1-1	TGTGCCAGCAGTTTATCGGGACAGGAAGCTTTCTTT	CASSLSGQEAFF
-	14	-	TRBV19	TRBJ1-5	TGTGCCAGTAGTATAGGGGGGAGATATCAGCCCCAGCATTTT	CASSIGGRYQPQHF
-	16	-	TRBV5-5	TRBJ2-1	TGTGCCAGCAGCTTGGCCTTAGTAGGCCCCCCCGGTGAGCAGTTCTTC	CASSLALVGPPGEQFF
-	13	TRBD1	TRBV2	TRBJ1-2	TGTGCCAGCAGGGACGGGACAGACTATGGCTACACCTTC	CASRDGTDYGYTF
once	16	-	TRBV15	TRBJ1-3	TGTGCCACCAGCAGAGATCCCCAGGGAGCTGGAAACACCATATATTTT	CATSRDPQGAGNTIYF
-	16	TRBD2	TRBV7-2	TRBJ2-3	TGTGCCAGCAGCCCAACCCCACTAGCGAGCACAGATACGCAGTATTTT	CASSPTPLASTDTQYF
-	17	TRBD1	TRBV7-9	TRBJ1-1	TGTGCCAGCAGCTTAGCCCCAGGGGGGAATTTGAACACTGAAGCTTTCTTT	CASSLAPGGNLNTEAFF
once	14	-	TRBV1	TRBJ1-2	TGCACCAGCAGCCAAGGACAGCTTTGCTATGGCTACACCTTC	CTSSQGQLCYGYTF
-	13	-	TRBV7-9	TRBJ1-3	TGTGCCAGCAGCCAAAATGACGGAAACACCATATATTTT	CASSQNDGNTIYF
-	14	TRBD1	TRBV2	TRBJ1-6	TGTGCCAGCCTTCGGGACAGAAATAATTCACCCCTCCACTTT	CASLRDRNNSPLHF
many	12	-	TRBV18	TRBJ1-2	TGTGCCAGCTCACGGGGGATCTATGGCTACACCTTC	CASSRGIYGYTF
-	14	-	TRBV27	TRBJ2-7	TGTGCCAGCAGCCCTCGTCGGGAGCGCTACGAGCAGTACTTC	CASSPRRERYEQYF
-	13	-	TRBV19	TRBJ2-5	TGTGCCAGTAGTACCGACAGCGAAGAGACCCAGTACTTC	CASSTDSEETQYF
-	15	-	TRBV5-1	TRBJ2-3	TGCGCCAGCAGAATCCCAGCGACTAGCACAGATACGCAGTATTTT	CASRIPATSTDTQYF
-	15	TRBD1	TRBV10-3	TRBJ1-1	TGTGCCATCAGTGAGAGGGGACAGGGGAGGGTCGAAGCTTTCTTT	CAISERGQGRVEAFF
-	16	TRBD2	TRBV20-1	TRBJ2-5	TGCAGTGCTAGTAGGGCTAGCGGGGGGGTAGGAGAGACCCAGTACTTC	CSASRASGGVGETQYF
-	14	-	TRBV28	TRBJ1-2	TGTGCCAGCAGTCGGGGGGGGCCTGGCTATGGCTACACCTTC	CASSRGGPGYGYTF
-	13	-	TRBV7-3	TRBJ2-1	TGTGCCAGCAGCTTATCTAGCGTCAATGAGCAGTTCTTC	CASSLSSVNEQFF
-	13	-	TRBV7-2	TRBJ1-5	TGTGCCAGCAGCTTAAGGCTTAATCAGCCCCAGCATTTT	CASSLRLNQPQHF
-	16	-	TRBV18	TRBJ2-3	TGTGCCAGCTCACCACCGTACGGGGGCTCGGCAGATACGCAGTATTTT	CASSPPYGGSADTQYF
-	16	-	TRBV18	TRBJ1-1	TGTGCCAGCTCACCACGAAGGGGAAGTGCGGACACTGAAGCTTTCTTT	CASSPRRGSADTEAFF
-	13	-	TRBV11-2	TRBJ1-1	TGTGCCAGCAGCCAACAGGAGTTCACTGAAGCTTTCTTT	CASSQQEFTEAFF
-	12	-	TRBV5-8	TRBJ2-1	TGTGCCAGCAGCCCGACCCGTAGGGAGCAGTTCTTC	CASSPTRREQFF
-	14	-	TRBV11-3	TRBJ2-5	TGTGCCAGCAGCTCCCTCGAGACCCAAGAGACCCAGTACTTC	CASSSLETQETQYF
-	14	TRBD1	TRBV6-5	TRBJ1-1	TGTGCCAGCAGTTACGACAGGGCCGCTACTGAAGCTTTCTTT	CASSYDRAATEAFF
-	16	TRBD2	TRBV2	TRBJ2-4	TGTGCCAGCAGTGAGACGCGTGGTGCGGGGGGTGGCATTCAGTACTTC	CASSETRGAGGGIQYF
-	17	TRBD1	TRBV3-1/TRBV3-2	TRBJ2-7	TGTGCCAGCAGCCAATACTTCACAGGGGGCCGGTCCTACGAGCAGTACTTC	CASSQYFTGGRSYEQYF
-	16	-	TRBV7-8	TRBJ2-7	TGTGCCAGCAGCTTAGTGGCGCAGGAGTTCTCCTACGAGCAGTACTTC	CASSLVAQEFSYEQYF
-	13	-	TRBV18	TRBJ2-5	TGTGCCAGCTCATCCGGGACCCAAGAGACCCAGTACTTC	CASSSGTQETQYF
-	15	TRBD1	TRBV14	TRBJ1-1	TGTGCCAGCAGCCAAGAAAAAGGGGGCGGCACTGAAGCTTTCTTT	CASSQEKGGGTEAFF
-	15	TRBD1	TRBV30	TRBJ1-2	TGTGCCTGGAGTGTACCGGACAGGGCTAACTATGGCTACACCTTC	CAWSVPDRANYGYTF
-	16	-	TRBV2	TRBJ1-1	TGTGCCAGCACCCCCCCTGAGGCACGAGGGAACACTGAAGCTTTCTTT	CASTPPEARGNTEAFF
-	16	TRBD2	TRBV5-1	TRBJ2-7	TGCGCCAGCAGCTTGGCGCCAACTAGCGGAACCTACGAGCAGTACTTC	CASSLAPTSGTYEQYF
-	17	-	TRBV21-1	TRBJ2-4	TGTGCCAGCAGCAAAGCCCTAGCGGGAGGGCCTGTAAACATTCAGTACTTC	CASSKALAGGPVNIQYF
-	14	-	TRBV14	TRBJ2-7	TGTGCCAGCAGCCAAGTCGGCCGCACCTACGAGCAGTACTTC	CASSQVGRTYEQYF
-	15	-	TRBV25-1	TRBJ1-6	TGTGCCAGCAGTGCTCCCCAGGGTCTCAATTCACCCCTCCACTTT	CASSAPQGLNSPLHF
-	15	TRBD2	TRBV10-3	TRBJ2-5	TGTGCCATCAAAACGGGGGGGCCACTCCAAGAGACCCAGTACTTC	CAIKTGGPLQETQYF
-	17	TRBD1	TRBV7-8	TRBJ2-7	TGTGCCAGCAGCTTTGGGGTGACAGGGGGCGATGGATACGAGCAGTACTTC	CASSFGVTGGDGYEQYF
-	17	-	TRBV15	TRBJ2-7	TGTGCCACCAGCAGAGTAGGGGTGGGGACCACCTCCTACGAGCAGTACTTC	CATSRVGVGTTSYEQYF
-	15	TRBD1	TRBV2	TRBJ1-6	TGTGCCAGCAGTGAGGACAGGCAATATAATTCACCCCTCCACTTT	CASSEDRQYNSPLHF
-	17	TRBD1	TRBV7-2	TRBJ2-5	TGTGCCAGCAGCGGACTAACGGGGACAGGGAATTTGGAGACCCAGTACTTC	CASSGLTGTGNLETQYF
few	15	-	TRBV6-5	TRBJ2-3	TGTGCCAGCATGTTGGGGGATCTTTTGGGGGATACGCAGTATTTT	CASMLGDLLGDTQYF
once	16	TRBD1	TRBV6-6	TRBJ2-3	TGTGCCAGCAGTTATTACAGGGGGCAAGGCACAGATACGCAGTATTTT	CASSYYRGQGTDTQYF